This TCR beta chain was profiled in a study of blood T cells in healthy people across ages. This clonotype has more than one count but fewer than ten. Its antigen remains unidentified. Between the trimmed V and J ends, which lost 5 bases and 10 bases, there was a span of 15 bases. The CDR3 is 13 residues long. Isolation per sample recovered at least 7 million PBMCs. General study points: Higher diversity, along with more naive CD4+ cells, distinguished long-lived donors from aged donors. Across the age range, TCR beta diversity per million T cells fell in a roughly linear way. Unsorted PBMCs prevented conclusive naive versus antigen-experienced comparison.

A second PCR, run for about 7 to 11 cycles, used a sample-barcoded 5' primer plus a J-beta primer mix. TCRdb reprocessed the 5' RACE reads via MiXCR and lists one record per CDR3 protein. Here the sample spans 650,000 to 950,000 distinct CDR3 sequences, around 43% being singletons. The sequenced sample consisted of blood. This chain connects TRBV12-3 or TRBV12-4 to TRBJ2-1; D call uncertain. This TCR was recovered from a man aged 60 to 75 in good health. The CDR3 protein is CASSVGEAREQFF. The CDR3 nucleotides are TGTGCCAGCAGTGTAGGTGAGGCTAGGGAGCAGTTCTTC.